Described below is a single TCR beta chain sequence and its context. Antigen: not known. CDR1 is SGHDT, CDR2 YYEEEE, per germline. V lost 0 bases and J 3 bases, leaving 9 bases between the germline ends. This CDR3 comprises 14 residues. Repertoires were generated with immunoSEQ multiplex PCR, while TCRdb's copy carries only in-frame clones and drops some. The sample shows 25,000 to 30,000 clones, around four fifths of them seen only once. The sample is drawn from a study of radiotherapy plus CTLA-4 blockade in lung cancer. Study context: Among patients, roughly 17% showed objective responses, and over 30% had disease control. The study, taken as a whole, reports: Alongside interferon-beta, early blood T cell clone dynamics were reportedly the best predictor of response.

The chain employs TRBV5-6 and TRBJ1-1; the D is unclear. This TCR was sampled from a human donor with non-small cell lung cancer that progressed on radiotherapy plus ipilimumab. Sequenced material: peripheral blood, taken from a patient treated with radiotherapy plus ipilimumab. CDR3 bases: TGTGCCAGCAGCTTGGGTGCTGCGGACACTGAAGCTTTCTTT. The encoded protein is CASSLGAADTEAFF.